This TCR beta chain was identified during a study of CD8+ T cells in alopecia areata. V lost 3 bases, J lost 4 bases, and 16 bases lay in between. Germline V gene lookup returns CDR1 SGDLS and CDR2 YYNGEE. The CDR3 covers 16 residues. Sample treatment: oral pan-JAK inhibitor, 5-10 mg twice daily. Extraction and reverse transcription of RNA yielded cDNA as the sequencing template. Only in-frame clones appear in the TCRdb table, and some are missing; sequencing was by immunoSEQ multiplex PCR. This sample has 170,000 or so clones; just over 65% occur once, and the top ten carry 0.9% to 1%. The source was CD4+ T cells sorted from blood, collected at week 4, from a patient treated with tofacitinib. The chain combines TRBV9 with TRBJ1-4; D is possibly TRBD1 (5 bases). The TCR was taken from a human donor with alopecia areata. The CDR3: CASSATFGGGNEKLFF. The CDR3 nucleotides read TGTGCCAGCAGCGCAACCTTCGGCGGGGGTAATGAAAAACTGTTTTTT.